The T cell receptor (beta chain) under discussion was sequenced for a study of blood T cells in healthy people across ages. Study results and limitations: It was not possible, with unsorted PBMCs, to conclusively compare naive and antigen-experienced cells. Age advanced and TCR beta diversity per million T cells fell, roughly linearly.

The CDR3 is 15 amino acids. V dropped 5 bases and J dropped 2 bases, with 13 bases sitting between them. CDR1 is LNHNV, CDR2 YYDKDF, per germline (reference sequence). Every donor provided roughly 10 milliliters of peripheral blood. Next came a second PCR, run for about 7 to 12 cycles, which used a sample-barcoded 5' primer along with a J-beta primer mix. Template switching added a 12-random-nucleotide identifier to every cDNA molecule. Each CDR3 protein is one row after TCRdb ran MiXCR on the 5' RACE reads. The table lists 2 million or so distinct CDR3 sequences, just under 50% of them singletons, with approximately 2% in the top ten. This clonotype has more than one count but fewer than ten. Its specificity is not known.

What was sequenced was blood. The V call is TRBV15, the J call TRBJ2-1; D perhaps matches TRBD1 (6 bases). The source of this sequence is a woman in her thirties or forties in good health. The CDR3: CATSSRDTPYNEQFF. The CDR3, as DNA: TGTGCCACCAGCTCCCGGGACACCCCCTACAATGAGCAGTTCTTC.